Here is one T cell receptor (beta chain) with its context. Sequenced by immunoSEQ multiplex PCR; TCRdb stores in-frame clones only, minus some. This table has roughly 250,000 clones, approximately 86% appearing once. This CDR3 contains 15 residues. Germline lookup yields CDR1 LNHDA and CDR2 SQIVND (reference sequence). The V segment lost 4 bases and the J segment 2 bases; nucleotides outside the gene matches: 2. This entry is derived from a study of blood T cell repertoires in COVID-19. Living in about two dozen US areas, the participants were between about 18 and 100 years of age. The chain has TRBV19 and TRBJ2-1; 10 bases agree with TRBD2. This TCR was recovered from a woman aged 45 to 65 who had recovered from COVID-19. Input material: PBMCs or T cells enriched from blood (not recorded which). The CDR3 nucleotides are TGTGCCAGTAGTACTAGCGGGGGAGCCTACAATGAGCAGTTCTTC. Translated: CASSTSGGAYNEQFF.